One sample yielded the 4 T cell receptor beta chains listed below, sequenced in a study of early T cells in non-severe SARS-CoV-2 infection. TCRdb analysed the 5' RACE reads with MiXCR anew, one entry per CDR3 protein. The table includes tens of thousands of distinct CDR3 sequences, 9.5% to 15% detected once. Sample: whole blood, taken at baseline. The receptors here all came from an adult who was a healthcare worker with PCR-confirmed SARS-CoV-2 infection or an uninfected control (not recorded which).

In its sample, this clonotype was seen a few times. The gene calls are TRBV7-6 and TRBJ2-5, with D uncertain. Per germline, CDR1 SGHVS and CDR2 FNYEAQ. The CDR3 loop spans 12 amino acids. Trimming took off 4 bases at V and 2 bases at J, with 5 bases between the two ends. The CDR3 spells CASSSLQETQYF. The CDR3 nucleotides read TGTGCCAGCAGCTCACTTCAAGAGACCCAGTACTTC.

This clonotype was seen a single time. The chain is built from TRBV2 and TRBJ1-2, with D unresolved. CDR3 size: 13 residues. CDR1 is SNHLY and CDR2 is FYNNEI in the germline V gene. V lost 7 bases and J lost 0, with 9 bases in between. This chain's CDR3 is CASKSTPNYGYTF. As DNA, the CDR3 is TGTGCCAGCAAGTCTACGCCTAACTATGGCTACACCTTC.

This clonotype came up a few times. The DNA of the CDR3 is TGCGCCAGCAGCTCGAACCGAGACATTTGGGGAGATACGCAGTATTTT. Translating it yields CASSSNRDIWGDTQYF. The V gene is TRBV5-1, the J gene TRBJ2-3; D gene uncertain. V was trimmed by 3 bases and J by 5 bases, leaving 19 bases between them. In germline, CDR1 is SGHRS, CDR2 YFSETQ. The CDR3 totals 16 residues.

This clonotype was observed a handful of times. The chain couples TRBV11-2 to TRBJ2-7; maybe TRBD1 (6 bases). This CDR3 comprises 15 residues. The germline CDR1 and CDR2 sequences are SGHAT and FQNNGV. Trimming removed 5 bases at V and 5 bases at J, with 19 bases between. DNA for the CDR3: TGTGCCAGCAGCCGGAACGGACAGAGAGGGGACGAGCAGTACTTC. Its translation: CASSRNGQRGDEQYF.